This T cell receptor beta chain was profiled in a study of post-analysis software for immune sequencing data. Germline V gene data show CDR1 as SGHRS and CDR2 as YFSETQ. V was shortened by 0 bases and J by 4 bases, with 7 bases between the two germline ends. The CDR3 loop spans 13 amino acids. This clonotype has only a few counts. The antigen remains undetermined. Findings and limits, study-wide: The study found significantly lower normalized Chao1 diversity in multiple sclerosis patients than in controls. Patients carried a handful of TRBV segments more frequently than controls did, and TRBV5-6, TRBV5-1 and TRBV20-1 were among them.

Tagging with unique molecular identifiers was a feature of the TCR beta cDNA libraries. MiXCR, applied by TCRdb to the PCR reads, yields one record per CDR3 protein. The sample includes roughly 800,000 distinct CDR3 sequences, 30% of them seen just once. The rearrangement uses TRBV5-1 and TRBJ2-5; D remains unclear. The sample consisted of blood. This TCR was recovered from a girl under 18 with multiple sclerosis. CDR3 residues: CASSLVVRETQYF. CDR3 nucleotides: TGCGCCAGCAGCTTGGTCGTCCGAGAGACCCAGTACTTC.